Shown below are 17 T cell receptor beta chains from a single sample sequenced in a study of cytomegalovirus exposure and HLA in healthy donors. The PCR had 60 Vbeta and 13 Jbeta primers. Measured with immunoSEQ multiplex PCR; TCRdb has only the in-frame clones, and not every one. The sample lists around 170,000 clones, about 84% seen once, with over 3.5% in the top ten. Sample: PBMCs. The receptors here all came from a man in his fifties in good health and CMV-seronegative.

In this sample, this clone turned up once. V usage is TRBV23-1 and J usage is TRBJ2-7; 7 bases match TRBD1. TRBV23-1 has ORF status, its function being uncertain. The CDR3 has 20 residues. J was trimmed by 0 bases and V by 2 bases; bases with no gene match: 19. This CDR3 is CASSQSPGDSHWNTSYEQYF. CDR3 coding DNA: TGCGCCAGCAGTCAAAGTCCTGGGGACAGTCATTGGAACACCTCCTACGAGCAGTACTTC.

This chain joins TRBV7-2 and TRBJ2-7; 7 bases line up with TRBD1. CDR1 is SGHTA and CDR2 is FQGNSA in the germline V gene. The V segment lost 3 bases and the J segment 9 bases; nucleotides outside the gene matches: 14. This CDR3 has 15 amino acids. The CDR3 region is CASSFQGTVGFGQYF. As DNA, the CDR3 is TGTGCCAGCAGCTTTCAAGGGACAGTGGGGTTCGGGCAGTACTTC.

CDR3 DNA: TGTGCCAGCAGTTTAGAGGGGACAGGAGGCCTCTACGAGCAGTACTTC. This sequence encodes CASSLEGTGGLYEQYF. This rearrangement joins TRBV27 to TRBJ2-7; 8 nucleotides match TRBD1. The CDR3 loop spans 16 amino acids. V was pared by 2 bases and J by 3 bases, with 9 bases of the junction left unmatched. The germline gives CDR1 MNHEY, CDR2 SMNVEV (reference sequence).

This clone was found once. Written as DNA, the CDR3 is TGTGCCAGCAGCCCAGGCAAGGCCAGCTATGGCTACACCTTC. Translated, it gives CASSPGKASYGYTF. The chain joins TRBV4-2 to TRBJ1-2, with no clear D. The ends were cut back, 4 bases at V and 4 bases at J, with 13 bases in the middle. Germline-derived CDR1 and CDR2 are LGHNA and YNFKEQ. This CDR3 is 14 amino acids long.

The CDR3 protein is CASSLGMAGVYNEQFF. CDR3 sequence (DNA): TGTGCCAGCAGCTTGGGCATGGCGGGGGTTTACAATGAGCAGTTCTTC. This sequence joins TRBV5-6 and TRBJ2-1; TRBD2 agrees at 7 bases. Per germline, CDR1 SGHDT and CDR2 YYEEEE. The CDR3 loop spans 16 amino acids. The J segment lost 4 bases and the V segment lost 0 bases, leaving 7 bases of the junction unmatched.

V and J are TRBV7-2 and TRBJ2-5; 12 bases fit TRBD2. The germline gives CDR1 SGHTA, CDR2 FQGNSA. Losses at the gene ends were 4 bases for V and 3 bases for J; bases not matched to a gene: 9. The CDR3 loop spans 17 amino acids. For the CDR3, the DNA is TGTGCCAGCAGCTCCGGACTAGCGGGAATACATAAAGAGACCCAGTACTTC. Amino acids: CASSSGLAGIHKETQYF. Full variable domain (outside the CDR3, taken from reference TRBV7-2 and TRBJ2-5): GAGVSQSPSNKVTEKGKDVELRCDPISGHTALYWYRQSLGQGLEFLIYFQGNSAPDKSGLPSDRFSAERTGGSVSTLTIQRTQQEDSAVYLCASSSGLAGIHKETQYFGPGTRLLVL.

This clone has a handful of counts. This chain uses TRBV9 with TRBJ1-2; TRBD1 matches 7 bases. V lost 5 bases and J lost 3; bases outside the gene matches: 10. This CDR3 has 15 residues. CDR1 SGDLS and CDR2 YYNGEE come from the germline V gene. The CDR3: CASSKTPQGDYGYTF. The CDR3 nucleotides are TGTGCCAGCAGTAAGACGCCTCAGGGGGACTATGGCTACACCTTC.

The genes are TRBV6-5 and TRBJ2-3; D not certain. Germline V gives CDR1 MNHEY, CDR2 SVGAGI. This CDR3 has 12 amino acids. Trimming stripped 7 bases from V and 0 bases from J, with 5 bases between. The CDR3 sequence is CASTPSTDTQYF. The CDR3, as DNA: TGTGCCAGCACCCCAAGCACAGATACGCAGTATTTT.

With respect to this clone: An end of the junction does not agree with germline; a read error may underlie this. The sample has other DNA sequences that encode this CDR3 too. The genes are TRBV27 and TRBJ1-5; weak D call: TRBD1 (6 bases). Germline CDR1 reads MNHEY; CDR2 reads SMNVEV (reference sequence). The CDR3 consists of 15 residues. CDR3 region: CASSSDRSSNQPQHF. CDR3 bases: TGTGCCAGTAGTTCCGACAGGAGTAGCAATCAGCCCCAGCATTTT.

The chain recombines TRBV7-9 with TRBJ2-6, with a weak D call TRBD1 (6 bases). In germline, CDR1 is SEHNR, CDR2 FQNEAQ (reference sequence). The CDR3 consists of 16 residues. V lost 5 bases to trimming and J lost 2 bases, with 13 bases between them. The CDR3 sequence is CASSGKQGTGANVLTF. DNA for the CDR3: TGTGCCAGCAGCGGAAAACAGGGTACTGGGGCCAACGTCCTGACTTTC.

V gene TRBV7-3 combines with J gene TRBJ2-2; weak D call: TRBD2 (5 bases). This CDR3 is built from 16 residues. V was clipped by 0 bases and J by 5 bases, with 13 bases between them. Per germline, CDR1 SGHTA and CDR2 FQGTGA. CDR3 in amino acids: CASSLTSSRGTGELFF. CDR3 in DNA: TGTGCCAGCAGCTTAACGTCCTCAAGAGGGACCGGGGAGCTGTTTTTT.

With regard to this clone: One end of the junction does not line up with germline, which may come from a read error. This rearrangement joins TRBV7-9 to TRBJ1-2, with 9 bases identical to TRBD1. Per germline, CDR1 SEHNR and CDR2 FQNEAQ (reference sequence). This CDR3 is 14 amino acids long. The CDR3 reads CSSSSTGTGSGYTF. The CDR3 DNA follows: TGTTCCAGCAGTTCGACCGGGACAGGGAGTGGCTACACCTTC.

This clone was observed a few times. The DNA of the CDR3 is TGTGCCGCCCCCCTGAGGGTCTACTATGGCTACACCTTC. Its protein product is CAAPLRVYYGYTF. The chain uses TRBV11-3 and TRBJ1-2; D ambiguous. CDR1 is SGHNT, CDR2 YENEEA, per germline. Trimming pared 11 bases from V and 3 bases from J, leaving 16 bases between. CDR3 length equals 13 residues.

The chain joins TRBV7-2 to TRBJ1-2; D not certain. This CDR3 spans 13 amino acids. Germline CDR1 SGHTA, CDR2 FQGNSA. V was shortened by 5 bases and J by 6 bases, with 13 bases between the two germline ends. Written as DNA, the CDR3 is TGTGCCAGCAGCCAACTGTTGGAGAATGGCTACACCTTC. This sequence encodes CASSQLLENGYTF.

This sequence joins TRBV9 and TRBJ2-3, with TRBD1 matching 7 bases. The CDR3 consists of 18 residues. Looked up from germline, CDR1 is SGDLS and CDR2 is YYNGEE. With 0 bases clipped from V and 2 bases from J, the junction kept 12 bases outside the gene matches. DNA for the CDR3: TGTGCCAGCAGCGTAGGGAAGGGGGCCCTCCAATACACAGATACGCAGTATTTT. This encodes CASSVGKGALQYTDTQYF.

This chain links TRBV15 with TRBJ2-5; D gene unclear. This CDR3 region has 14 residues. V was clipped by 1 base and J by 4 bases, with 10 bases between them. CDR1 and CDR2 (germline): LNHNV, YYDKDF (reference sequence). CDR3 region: CATSRGPTRETQYF. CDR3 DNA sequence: TGTGCCACCAGCAGAGGCCCTACGAGAGAGACCCAGTACTTC.

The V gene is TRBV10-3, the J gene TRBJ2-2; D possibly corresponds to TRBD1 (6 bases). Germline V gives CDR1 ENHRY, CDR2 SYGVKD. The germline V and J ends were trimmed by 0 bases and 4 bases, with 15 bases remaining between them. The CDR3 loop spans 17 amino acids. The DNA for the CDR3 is TGTGCCATCAGTGAGTCTGAGAAGACAGGCGGCACCGGGGAGCTGTTTTTT. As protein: CAISESEKTGGTGELFF.